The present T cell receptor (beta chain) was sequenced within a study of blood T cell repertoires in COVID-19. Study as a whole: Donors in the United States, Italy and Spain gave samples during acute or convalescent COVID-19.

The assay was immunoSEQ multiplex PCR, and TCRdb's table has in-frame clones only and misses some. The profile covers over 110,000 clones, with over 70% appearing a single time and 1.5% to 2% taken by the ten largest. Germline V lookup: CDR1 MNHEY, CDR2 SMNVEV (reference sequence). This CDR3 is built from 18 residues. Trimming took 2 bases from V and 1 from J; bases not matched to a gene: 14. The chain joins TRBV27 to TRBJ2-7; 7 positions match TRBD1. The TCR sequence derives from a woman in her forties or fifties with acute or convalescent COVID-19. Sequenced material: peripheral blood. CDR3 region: CASSLRGYYRDRSYEQYF. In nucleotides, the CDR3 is TGTGCCAGCAGTTTAAGGGGGTACTATCGGGACAGATCCTACGAGCAGTACTTC.